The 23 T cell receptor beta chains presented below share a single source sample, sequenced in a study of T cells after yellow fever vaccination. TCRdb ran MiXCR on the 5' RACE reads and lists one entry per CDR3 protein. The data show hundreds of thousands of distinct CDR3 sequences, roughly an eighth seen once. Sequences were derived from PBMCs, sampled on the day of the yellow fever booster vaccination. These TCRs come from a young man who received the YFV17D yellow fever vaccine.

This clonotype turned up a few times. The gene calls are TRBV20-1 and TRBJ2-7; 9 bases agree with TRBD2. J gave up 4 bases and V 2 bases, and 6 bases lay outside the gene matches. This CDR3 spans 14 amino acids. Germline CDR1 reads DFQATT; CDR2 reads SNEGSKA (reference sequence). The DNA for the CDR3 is TGCAGTGCTAGAACGGTAGCGGGAGAATACGAGCAGTACTTC. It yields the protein CSARTVAGEYEQYF.

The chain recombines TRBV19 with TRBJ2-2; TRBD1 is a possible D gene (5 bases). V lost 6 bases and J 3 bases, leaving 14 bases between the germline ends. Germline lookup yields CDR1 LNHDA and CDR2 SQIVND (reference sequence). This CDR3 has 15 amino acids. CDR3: CASSTRQTYTGELFF. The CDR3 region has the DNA TGTGCCAGTAGCACTCGACAGACCTACACCGGGGAGCTGTTTTTT. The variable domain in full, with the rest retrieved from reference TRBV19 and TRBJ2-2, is DGGITQSPKYLFRKEGQNVTLSCEQNLNHDAMYWYRQDPGQGLRLIYYSQIVNDFQKGDIAEGYSVSREKKESFPLTVTSAQKNPTAFYLCASSTRQTYTGELFFGEGSRLTVL.

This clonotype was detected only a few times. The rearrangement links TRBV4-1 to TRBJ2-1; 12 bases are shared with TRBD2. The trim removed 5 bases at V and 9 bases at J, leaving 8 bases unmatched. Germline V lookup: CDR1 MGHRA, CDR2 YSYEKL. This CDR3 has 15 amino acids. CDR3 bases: TGCGCCAGCAGCGCCCCGACTAGCGGGAGAGGTGAGCAGTTCTTC. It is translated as CASSAPTSGRGEQFF.

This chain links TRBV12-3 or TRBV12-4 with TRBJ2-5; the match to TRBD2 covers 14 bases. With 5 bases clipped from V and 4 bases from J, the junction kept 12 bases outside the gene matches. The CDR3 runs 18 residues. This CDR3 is CASSAGTTGLAGGETQYF. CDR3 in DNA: TGTGCCAGCAGTGCCGGGACGACAGGACTAGCGGGAGGAGAGACCCAGTACTTC.

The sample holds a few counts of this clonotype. The CDR3 region has the DNA TGTGCCAGCTCCACCGGCGGAACTATTGAAGAGCAGTACTTC. Amino acids: CASSTGGTIEEQYF. The chain carries TRBV6-1 and TRBJ2-7; the D is unclear. V was cut by 8 bases and J by 7 bases, with 21 bases left in between. The germline gives CDR1 MNHNS, CDR2 SASEGT. The CDR3 runs to 14 residues.

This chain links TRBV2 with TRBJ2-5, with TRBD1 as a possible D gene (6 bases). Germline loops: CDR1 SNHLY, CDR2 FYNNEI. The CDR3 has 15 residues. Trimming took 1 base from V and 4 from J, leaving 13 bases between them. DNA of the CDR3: TGTGCCAGCAGTGAAGGGGGCCGAGGGGGAGAGACCCAGTACTTC. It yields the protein CASSEGGRGGETQYF.

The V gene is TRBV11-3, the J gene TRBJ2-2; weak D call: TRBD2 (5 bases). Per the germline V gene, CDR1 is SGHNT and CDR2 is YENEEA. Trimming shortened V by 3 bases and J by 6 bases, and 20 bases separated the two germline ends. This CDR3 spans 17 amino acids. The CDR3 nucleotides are TGTGCCAGCAGCTTTAGCCCCCCCGGGAATATAGCCGGGGAGCTGTTTTTT. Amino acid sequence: CASSFSPPGNIAGELFF.

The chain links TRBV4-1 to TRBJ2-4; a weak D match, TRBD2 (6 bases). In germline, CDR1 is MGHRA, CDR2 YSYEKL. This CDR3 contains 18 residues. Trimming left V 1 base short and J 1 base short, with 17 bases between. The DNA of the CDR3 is TGCGCCAGCAGCCAAGCCCAAGCCCGCGGGGCGGCCAAAAACATTCAGTACTTC. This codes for CASSQAQARGAAKNIQYF.

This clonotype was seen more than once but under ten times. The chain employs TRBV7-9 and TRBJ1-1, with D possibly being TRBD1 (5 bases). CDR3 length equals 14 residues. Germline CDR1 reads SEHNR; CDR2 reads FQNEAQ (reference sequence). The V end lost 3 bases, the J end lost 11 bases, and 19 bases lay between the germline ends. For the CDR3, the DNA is TGTGCCAGCAGCTTTACCCATCAGGGAGGAGTTGCTTTCTTT. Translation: CASSFTHQGGVAFF.

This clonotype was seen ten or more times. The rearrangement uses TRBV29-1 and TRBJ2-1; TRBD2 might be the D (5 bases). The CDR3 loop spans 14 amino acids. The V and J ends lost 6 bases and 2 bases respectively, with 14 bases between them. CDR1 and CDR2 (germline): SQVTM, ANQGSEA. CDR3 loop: CSVVLARPYNEQFF. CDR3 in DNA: TGCAGCGTCGTTCTAGCTCGCCCCTACAATGAGCAGTTCTTC.

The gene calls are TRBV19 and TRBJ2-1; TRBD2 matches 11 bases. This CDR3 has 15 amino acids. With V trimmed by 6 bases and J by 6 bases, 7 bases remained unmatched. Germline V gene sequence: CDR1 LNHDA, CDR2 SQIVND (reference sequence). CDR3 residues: CASRETSGIRNEQFF. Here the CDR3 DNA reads TGTGCCAGTAGGGAGACTAGCGGGATTCGCAATGAGCAGTTCTTC.

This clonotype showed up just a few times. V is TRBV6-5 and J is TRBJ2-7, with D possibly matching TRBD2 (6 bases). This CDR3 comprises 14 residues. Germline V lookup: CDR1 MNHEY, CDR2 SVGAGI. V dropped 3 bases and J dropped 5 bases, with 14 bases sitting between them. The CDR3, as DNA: TGTGCCAGCAGTTATCACGGGAGTGTCCACGAGCAGTACTTC. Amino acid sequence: CASSYHGSVHEQYF.

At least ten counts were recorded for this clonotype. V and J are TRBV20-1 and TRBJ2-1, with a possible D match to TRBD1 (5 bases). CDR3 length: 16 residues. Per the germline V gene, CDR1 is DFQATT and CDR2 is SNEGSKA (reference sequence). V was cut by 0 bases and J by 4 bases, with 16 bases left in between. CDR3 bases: TGCAGTGCTAGAGATCCTGGCGGTCCAGGGTACAATGAGCAGTTCTTC. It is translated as CSARDPGGPGYNEQFF.

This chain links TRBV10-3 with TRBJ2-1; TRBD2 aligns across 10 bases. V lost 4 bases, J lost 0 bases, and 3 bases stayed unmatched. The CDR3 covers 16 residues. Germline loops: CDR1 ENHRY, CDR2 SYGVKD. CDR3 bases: TGTGCCATCAGTGGACTAGCGGGTCTCTCCTACAATGAGCAGTTCTTC. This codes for CAISGLAGLSYNEQFF.

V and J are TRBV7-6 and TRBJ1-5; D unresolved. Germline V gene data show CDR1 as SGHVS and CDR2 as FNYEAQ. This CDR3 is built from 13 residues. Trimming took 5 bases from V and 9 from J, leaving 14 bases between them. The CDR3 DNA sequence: TGTGCCAGCAGCCATATCGGTCCGGGGCCCCAGCATTTT. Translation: CASSHIGPGPQHF.

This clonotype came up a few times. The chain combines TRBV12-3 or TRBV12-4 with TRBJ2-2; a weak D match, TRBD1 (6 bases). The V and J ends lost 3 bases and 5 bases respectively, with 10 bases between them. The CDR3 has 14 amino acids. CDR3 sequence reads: CASSLAGATGELFF. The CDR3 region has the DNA TGTGCCAGCAGTTTGGCAGGGGCAACCGGGGAGCTGTTTTTT.

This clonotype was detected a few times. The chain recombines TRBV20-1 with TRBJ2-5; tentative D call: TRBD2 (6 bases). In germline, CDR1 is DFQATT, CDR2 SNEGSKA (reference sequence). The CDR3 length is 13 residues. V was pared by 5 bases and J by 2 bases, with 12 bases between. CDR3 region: CSASTSRQETQYF. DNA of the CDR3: TGCAGTGCTTCGACTAGTCGGCAAGAGACCCAGTACTTC.

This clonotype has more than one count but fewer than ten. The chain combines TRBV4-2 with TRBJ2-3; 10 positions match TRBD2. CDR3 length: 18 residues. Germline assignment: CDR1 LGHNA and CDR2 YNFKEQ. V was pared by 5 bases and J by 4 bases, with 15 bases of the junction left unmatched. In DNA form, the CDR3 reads TGTGCCAGCAGCGGCATCTCGGCTAGCGGGAGTGGGGCAGATACGCAGTATTTT. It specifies CASSGISASGSGADTQYF.

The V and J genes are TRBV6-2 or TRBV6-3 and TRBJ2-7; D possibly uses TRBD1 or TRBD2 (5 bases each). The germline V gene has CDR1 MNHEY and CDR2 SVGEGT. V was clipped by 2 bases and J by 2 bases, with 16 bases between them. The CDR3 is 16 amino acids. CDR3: CASSYGSGTQPYEQYF. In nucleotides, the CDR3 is TGTGCCAGCAGTTACGGTTCCGGGACCCAACCCTACGAGCAGTACTTC.

The CDR3 nucleotides are TGTGCCAGCTATACTCTCGGTCAGACAGGGAGCAATCAGCCCCAGCATTTT. It yields the protein CASYTLGQTGSNQPQHF. The J gene is TRBJ1-5, the V gene TRBV28; 7 nucleotides align to TRBD1. Germline V gene lookup returns CDR1 MDHEN and CDR2 SYDVKM. The CDR3 has 17 amino acids. The trim removed 8 bases at V and 1 base at J, leaving 14 bases unmatched.

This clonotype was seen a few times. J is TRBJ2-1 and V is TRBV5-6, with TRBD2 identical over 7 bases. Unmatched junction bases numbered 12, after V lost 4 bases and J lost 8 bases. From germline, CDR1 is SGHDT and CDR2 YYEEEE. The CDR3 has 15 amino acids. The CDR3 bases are TGTGCCAGCAGCCGGACTAGGGGAGAGGACCATGAGCAGTTCTTC. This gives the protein CASSRTRGEDHEQFF.

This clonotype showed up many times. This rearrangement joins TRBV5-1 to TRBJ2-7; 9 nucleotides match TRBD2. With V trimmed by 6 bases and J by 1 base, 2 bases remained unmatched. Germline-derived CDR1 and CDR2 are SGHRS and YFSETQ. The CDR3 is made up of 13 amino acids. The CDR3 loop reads CASNSGSSYEQYF. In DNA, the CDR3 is TGCGCCAGCAATAGCGGGAGTTCCTACGAGCAGTACTTC.

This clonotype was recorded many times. The CDR3 reads CASGVGFTDTQYF. The CDR3 DNA sequence: TGTGCCAGCGGAGTAGGGTTCACAGATACGCAGTATTTT. The V and J genes are TRBV28 and TRBJ2-3; D uncertain. Trimming removed 8 bases at V and 2 bases at J, with 11 bases between. The CDR3 sequence is 13 residues long. Germline CDR1 is MDHEN and CDR2 is SYDVKM. The variable domain in full, with the rest retrieved from reference TRBV28 and TRBJ2-3, is DVKVTQSSRYLVKRTGEKVFLECVQDMDHENMFWYRQDPGLGLRLIYFSYDVKMKEKGDIPEGYSVSREKKERFSLILESASTNQTSMYLCASGVGFTDTQYFGPGTRLTVL.